This TCR beta chain was recovered during a study of T cells after yellow fever vaccination. Study-level points and caveats: Contaminating bulk clonotypes could be abundant in FACS-sorted repertoires. Clones from primary vaccination mostly reappeared after the booster (approximately 96% CD4, roughly 87% CD8).

Details on this clonotype: Its antigen remains unknown.

As TCR cDNA was made by 5'RACE template switching, a universal primer site and UMIs were added. In TCRdb, the 5' RACE reads were re-called with MiXCR into one record per CDR3 protein. The sample contains under 550,000 distinct CDR3 sequences, 20% to 25% of which appear only once. This clonotype was sampled from a man between 18 and 35 years old who received the YFV17D yellow fever vaccine. This specimen consisted of PBMCs, obtained roughly 20 days after the first yellow fever vaccination.

CDR3 protein: CASSPNPSYEQYF. The CDR3 DNA follows: TGTGCCAGCAGTCCAAACCCTTCCTACGAGCAGTACTTC. V is TRBV4-2 and J is TRBJ2-7; no clear D gene. Trimming stripped 6 bases from V and 1 base from J, with 10 bases between. This CDR3 has 13 amino acids. Germline values: CDR1 LGHNA, CDR2 YNFKEQ.